A single sample is the source of the 7 T cell receptor beta chains below, sequenced in a study of T cell responses to AZD1222 COVID-19 vaccine. Libraries were prepared by immunoSEQ multiplex PCR; TCRdb keeps only in-frame clonotypes and omits some of them. The sample lists approximately 120,000 clones, approximately 89% occurring once. This sample comprised peripheral blood, obtained 28 days after the second AZD1222 dose. Receptor source: an adult who received the AZD1222 COVID-19 vaccine.

In this sample, this clone turned up once. The chain couples TRBV5-1 to TRBJ2-3; TRBD2 might be the D (6 bases). The CDR3 extends over 14 amino acids. The V end was cut by 0 bases, the J end by 2 bases, with 7 bases between. Per germline, CDR1 SGHRS and CDR2 YFSETQ. The CDR3 region is CASSLGRDTDTQYF. DNA for the CDR3: TGCGCCAGCAGCTTGGGGCGGGACACAGATACGCAGTATTTT.

V gene TRBV27 combines with J gene TRBJ2-7; D uncertain. The germline V and J ends were trimmed by 5 bases and 2 bases, with 10 bases remaining between them. CDR3 length: 13 residues. Looked up from germline, CDR1 is MNHEY and CDR2 is SMNVEV (reference sequence). CDR3 in DNA: TGTGCCAGCAGTCTAGGTTTCACCTACGAGCAGTACTTC. Translation: CASSLGFTYEQYF.

V is TRBV30 and J is TRBJ1-5; D is perhaps TRBD1 (5 bases). CDR3 length: 15 residues. Trimming shortened V by 0 bases and J by 2 bases, and 11 bases separated the two germline ends. The germline gives CDR1 GTSNPN, CDR2 SVGIG (reference sequence). The CDR3 reads CAWSVGDSRNQPQHF. In nucleotides, the CDR3 is TGTGCCTGGAGTGTCGGTGACAGCCGCAATCAGCCCCAGCATTTT.

CDR3 amino acids: CASSLANRVQETQYF. CDR3 in DNA: TGTGCCAGCAGCTTAGCAAACAGGGTCCAAGAGACCCAGTACTTC. J is TRBJ2-5 and V is TRBV7-2; D may be TRBD1 (6 bases). The V end was cut by 0 bases, the J end by 1 base, with 9 bases between. The CDR3 runs 15 residues. Germline values: CDR1 SGHTA, CDR2 FQGNSA. Variable domain in full (rest from reference TRBV7-2 and TRBJ2-5): GAGVSQSPSNKVTEKGKDVELRCDPISGHTALYWYRQSLGQGLEFLIYFQGNSAPDKSGLPSDRFSAERTGGSVSTLTIQRTQQEDSAVYLCASSLANRVQETQYFGPGTRLLVL.

Notes on this clone: A much larger clone sits a single nucleotide away, making a read error possible. Distinct nucleotide sequences in the sample also encode this CDR3. The chain is built from TRBV5-1 and TRBJ1-6; 7 positions match TRBD1. V was clipped by 7 bases and J by 6 bases; unmatched bases: 4. Germline V gene sequence: CDR1 SGHRS, CDR2 YFSETQ. CDR3 length equals 13 residues. Here the CDR3 reads CASADRVNSPLHF. CDR3 sequence (DNA): TGCGCCAGCGCTGACAGGGTTAATTCACCCCTCCACTTT. Complete variable domain (other parts from reference TRBV5-1 and TRBJ1-6): KAGVTQTPRYLIKTRGQQVTLSCSPISGHRSVSWYQQTPGQGLQFLFEYFSETQRNKGNFPGRFSGRQFSNSRSEMNVSTLELGDSALYLCASADRVNSPLHFGNGTRLTVT.

The chain combines TRBV19 with TRBJ1-1; 10 nucleotides match TRBD1. This CDR3 is 13 amino acids long. After removal of 7 bases from V and 3 bases from J, the junction contained 2 bases not matched to a gene. CDR1 LNHDA and CDR2 SQIVND come from the germline V gene (reference sequence). CDR3 loop: CASKDRGYTEAFF. CDR3 DNA sequence: TGTGCCAGTAAGGACAGGGGGTACACTGAAGCTTTCTTT. Full variable domain (rest looked up from reference TRBV19 and TRBJ1-1): DGGITQSPKYLFRKEGQNVTLSCEQNLNHDAMYWYRQDPGQGLRLIYYSQIVNDFQKGDIAEGYSVSREKKESFPLTVTSAQKNPTAFYLCASKDRGYTEAFFGQGTRLTVV.

The rearrangement links TRBV4-1 to TRBJ2-1; D remains unclear. The CDR3 is 15 residues long. CDR1 is MGHRA, CDR2 YSYEKL, per germline. V was cut by 6 bases and J by 7 bases, with 19 bases left in between. CDR3 in amino acids: CASSLNFPKTNEQFF. In DNA, the CDR3 is TGCGCCAGCAGTCTTAACTTTCCCAAAACGAATGAGCAGTTCTTC.